These 27 T cell receptor beta chains were sequenced from one sample in a study of blood T cell repertoires in COVID-19. The protocol was immunoSEQ multiplex PCR, while the TCRdb copy is restricted to in-frame clones and leaves out a portion. The sample holds 120,000 to 150,000 clones, roughly nine tenths seen once. Sequencing was performed on peripheral blood. All receptors derive from a human donor with COVID-19, enrolled during active disease. The donor label of this sample is uncertain.

This chain links TRBV2 with TRBJ2-5, with D unclear. The CDR3 has 14 residues. Germline V CDR1 and CDR2: SNHLY, FYNNEI. V lost 6 bases, J lost 0 bases, and 11 bases lay in between. The CDR3 nucleotides read TGTGCCAGCAGCGCAGACTGGCACCAAGAGACCCAGTACTTC. It specifies CASSADWHQETQYF.

The CDR3 protein is CASSQDEYEQYF. The CDR3 coding sequence is TGTGCCAGCAGCCAAGATGAGTACGAGCAGTACTTC. J is TRBJ2-7 and V is TRBV3-1 (or the pseudogene TRBV3-2); D unclear. Trimming pared 0 bases from V and 4 bases from J, leaving 4 bases between. Germline lookup yields CDR1 LGHDT and CDR2 YNNKEL (reference sequence). The CDR3 is made up of 12 amino acids.

This clone has only a few counts. The chain couples TRBV7-9 to TRBJ1-5; D is possibly TRBD1 (5 bases). V was cut by 5 bases and J by 6 bases, with 14 bases left in between. The CDR3 is 14 residues long. The germline V gene has CDR1 SEHNR and CDR2 FQNEAQ (reference sequence). DNA of the CDR3: TGTGCCAGCAGCGAATTAACAGGTTCTCAGCCCCAGCATTTT. Its protein product is CASSELTGSQPQHF. Drawing the rest from reference TRBV7-9 and TRBJ1-5, the complete variable domain is DTGVSQNPRHKITKRGQNVTFRCDPISEHNRLYWYRQTLGQGPEFLTYFQNEAQLEKSRLLSDRFSAERPKGSFSTLEIQRTEQGDSAMYLCASSELTGSQPQHFGDGTRLSIL.

The V gene is TRBV7-9, the J gene TRBJ1-2, with 8 bases matching TRBD1. The germline V gene has CDR1 SEHNR and CDR2 FQNEAQ (reference sequence). CDR3 length: 14 amino acids. Losses at the gene ends were 0 bases for V and 11 bases for J; bases not matched to a gene: 8. CDR3 nucleotide sequence: TGTGCCAGCAGCTTAGCATTGGGACAGGAGGTTTACACCTTC. It translates to CASSLALGQEVYTF.

This clone was observed a few times. CDR3 DNA sequence: TGTGCCACTGCCGGACAGATACATCAGCCCCAGCATTTT. This sequence encodes CATAGQIHQPQHF. The chain employs TRBV19 and TRBJ1-5, with D possibly TRBD1 on 6 matching bases. There are 13 residues in the CDR3. From germline, CDR1 is LNHDA and CDR2 SQIVND (reference sequence). Trimming left V 10 bases short and J 5 bases short, with 15 bases between.

V usage is TRBV10-3 and J usage is TRBJ1-1, with D unclear. Germline values: CDR1 ENHRY, CDR2 SYGVKD. The germline V and J ends were trimmed by 0 bases and 6 bases, with 8 bases remaining between them. The length of the CDR3 is 13 residues. The CDR3 here is CAISESTSAEAFF. The CDR3, as DNA: TGTGCCATCAGTGAGTCGACTAGCGCTGAAGCTTTCTTT.

This clone was found once. V and J are TRBV6-2 or TRBV6-3 and TRBJ2-5; tentative D call: TRBD2 (5 bases). The germline V gene has CDR1 MNHEY and CDR2 SVGEGT. V dropped 0 bases and J dropped 7 bases, with 6 bases sitting between them. The CDR3 runs 12 residues. The CDR3 reads CASSYSAGTQYF. The DNA of the CDR3 is TGTGCCAGCAGTTACTCGGCGGGGACCCAGTACTTC.

Only a few counts were recorded for this clone. The chain joins TRBV5-4 to TRBJ2-5; 8 bases match TRBD1. The V segment lost 6 bases and the J segment 5 bases; nucleotides outside the gene matches: 6. This CDR3 spans 13 amino acids. Per the germline V gene, CDR1 is SGHNT and CDR2 is YYREEE (reference sequence). In DNA, the CDR3 is TGTGCCAGCACCGACAGGGGCGGGGAGACCCAGTACTTC. It encodes CASTDRGGETQYF.

Only one count was recorded for this clone. The chain joins TRBV5-1 to TRBJ2-1; D tentatively fits TRBD1 or TRBD2 (9 bases each). Germline values: CDR1 SGHRS, CDR2 YFSETQ. The CDR3 has 19 amino acids. V shed 2 bases and J shed 7 bases, with 28 bases lying between them. CDR3 DNA sequence: TGCGCCAGCAGCTTCCGGGACAGGGCCAGCGGGAGGAGTTTTAATGAGCAGTTCTTC. Amino acids: CASSFRDRASGRSFNEQFF.

The count of this clone is one. This chain uses TRBV14 with TRBJ2-1; D possibly corresponds to TRBD2 (5 bases). Germline loops: CDR1 SGHDN, CDR2 FVKESK. V dropped 4 bases and J dropped 7 bases, with 20 bases sitting between them. CDR3 length: 16 residues. CDR3 DNA: TGTGCCAGCAGCCGCCTAGGTGTGGCGGGTAGAAATGAGCAGTTCTTC. Translating it yields CASSRLGVAGRNEQFF.

This clone appeared a few times. V and J are TRBV7-8 and TRBJ2-7, with a possible D match to TRBD2 (7 bases). The CDR3 spans 14 residues. CDR1 SGHVS and CDR2 FQNEAQ come from the germline V gene. V lost 2 bases and J 5 bases, leaving 13 bases between the germline ends. CDR3 sequence: CASSLNQGRDEQYF. The CDR3 DNA follows: TGTGCCAGCAGCTTAAATCAGGGGAGGGACGAGCAGTACTTC. The full variable domain, its missing parts supplied by reference TRBV7-8 and TRBJ2-7, is GAGVSQSPRYKVAKRGQDVALRCDPISGHVSLFWYQQALGQGPEFLTYFQNEAQLDKSGLPSDRFFAERPEGSVSTLKIQRTQQEDSAVYLCASSLNQGRDEQYFGPGTRLTVT.

The rearrangement links TRBV25-1 to TRBJ2-7, with 9 positions matching TRBD1. This CDR3 contains 13 residues. The germline CDR1 and CDR2 sequences are MGHDK and SYGVNS. The trim removed 6 bases at V and 2 bases at J, leaving 2 bases unmatched. The CDR3 is CASRQGAAYEQYF. CDR3 nucleotides: TGTGCCAGCAGACAGGGGGCCGCCTACGAGCAGTACTTC.

The chain is built from TRBV25-1 and TRBJ2-5; TRBD1 is a possible D gene (6 bases). V was pared by 3 bases and J by 4 bases, with 18 bases between. CDR3 size: 16 residues. Germline-derived CDR1 and CDR2 are MGHDK and SYGVNS. The CDR3 loop reads CASSEEVGAKVETQYF. In nucleotides, the CDR3 is TGTGCCAGCAGTGAGGAAGTGGGGGCTAAGGTAGAGACCCAGTACTTC.

This clone appeared once. V is TRBV13 and J is TRBJ2-7, with 7 bases lining up with TRBD1. V shed 3 bases, J shed 1 base, and the junction held 3 bases outside the gene matches. The CDR3 sequence is 14 residues long. Germline-derived CDR1 and CDR2 are PRHDT and FYEKMQ (reference sequence). The CDR3 protein is CASSFTTGSYEQYF. The CDR3 DNA follows: TGTGCCAGCAGCTTCACGACAGGGTCCTACGAGCAGTACTTC.

V and J are TRBV19 and TRBJ1-1; a possible D gene is TRBD1 (6 bases). The ends were cut back, 6 bases at V and 3 bases at J, with 14 bases in the middle. Germline V gives CDR1 LNHDA, CDR2 SQIVND (reference sequence). The CDR3 spans 14 residues. CDR3 in amino acids: CASRAQGIHTEAFF. The CDR3 coding sequence is TGTGCCAGTAGGGCCCAGGGGATACACACTGAAGCTTTCTTT. Filled out from reference TRBV19 and TRBJ1-1, the complete variable domain reads DGGITQSPKYLFRKEGQNVTLSCEQNLNHDAMYWYRQDPGQGLRLIYYSQIVNDFQKGDIAEGYSVSREKKESFPLTVTSAQKNPTAFYLCASRAQGIHTEAFFGQGTRLTVV.

The chain couples TRBV6-6 to TRBJ2-7; possible D gene TRBD1, 5 bases. Germline V lookup: CDR1 MNHNY, CDR2 SVGAGI (reference sequence). The germline V and J ends were trimmed by 0 bases and 3 bases, with 12 bases remaining between them. CDR3 length equals 15 residues. The CDR3 DNA follows: TGTGCCAGCAGTTACTCCCAGGGCGATGGCTACGAGCAGTACTTC. Its protein product is CASSYSQGDGYEQYF.

The DNA of the CDR3 is TGTGCCAGCAGGCCATACGCGTATGGCTACACCTTC. Translated: CASRPYAYGYTF. The chain has TRBV2 and TRBJ1-2; the D is unclear. Deletions cut 6 bases from V and 5 bases from J, with 10 bases between. CDR1 and CDR2 from the germline V gene are SNHLY and FYNNEI. The CDR3 is made up of 12 amino acids.

The V and J genes are TRBV4-1 and TRBJ1-5; possibly TRBD1 for D (6 bases). CDR1 and CDR2 from the germline V gene are MGHRA and YSYEKL. The V gene lost 4 bases and the J gene lost 3 bases, with 13 bases spanning the gap. This CDR3 comprises 15 residues. This CDR3 is CASSPLQGINQPQHF. The CDR3 DNA is TGCGCCAGCAGCCCCTTACAGGGAATCAATCAGCCCCAGCATTTT.

The gene calls are TRBV2 and TRBJ1-5, with D perhaps TRBD1 (6 bases). Germline V gene sequence: CDR1 SNHLY, CDR2 FYNNEI. Deletions cut 8 bases from V and 4 bases from J, with 9 bases between. This CDR3 comprises 12 residues. CDR3 sequence reads: CASRDINQPQHF. CDR3 nucleotide sequence: TGTGCCAGCCGGGACATTAATCAGCCCCAGCATTTT.

This clone was recorded once. This sequence joins TRBV3-1 (or the pseudogene TRBV3-2) and TRBJ1-2, with D possibly TRBD1 on 5 matching bases. The CDR3 consists of 17 residues. V gave up 3 bases and J gave up 4 bases, with 21 bases separating them. Germline assignment: CDR1 LGHDT and CDR2 YNNKEL (reference sequence). The CDR3 reads CASSQRGGAGPSYGYTF. CDR3 coding DNA: TGTGCCAGCAGCCAGCGCGGTGGGGCAGGACCATCCTATGGCTACACCTTC.

V and J are TRBV5-1 and TRBJ1-1; D gene uncertain. This CDR3 has 12 residues. CDR1 is SGHRS, CDR2 YFSETQ, per germline. V lost 5 bases and J 1 base, leaving 6 bases between the germline ends. CDR3 sequence (DNA): TGCGCCAGCAGTGTCTCGAACACTGAAGCTTTCTTT. Translation gives CASSVSNTEAFF.

The chain is built from TRBV12-3 or TRBV12-4 and TRBJ2-7; D ambiguous. The CDR3 runs 12 residues. Between the trimmed V and J ends, which lost 1 base and 9 bases, there was a span of 10 bases. CDR3 sequence (DNA): TGTGCCAGCAGTTTAGTTCGAGCCGGGCAGTACTTC. Translating gives CASSLVRAGQYF.

In DNA, the CDR3 is TGTGCCAGCAGCCCGACAGGGGTGGGGTATGGCTACACCTTC. Protein sequence: CASSPTGVGYGYTF. The J gene is TRBJ1-2, the V gene TRBV6-5; 8 bases map to TRBD1. Germline assignment: CDR1 MNHEY and CDR2 SVGAGI. The junction had 8 bases not matched to a gene; V was cut back by 6 bases and J by 5 bases. The CDR3 runs 14 residues.

V usage is TRBV19 and J usage is TRBJ2-1; D is unclear. Trimming pared 5 bases from V and 5 bases from J, leaving 16 bases between. This CDR3 region has 15 residues. In germline, CDR1 is LNHDA, CDR2 SQIVND (reference sequence). The CDR3 bases are TGTGCCAGTAGTCCCCAGAGGCGGCGCAACAATGAGCAGTTCTTC. Its protein product is CASSPQRRRNNEQFF.

This rearrangement joins TRBV27 to TRBJ2-5; a possible D gene is TRBD2 (5 bases). Trimming pared 1 base from V and 4 bases from J, leaving 10 bases between. Germline loops: CDR1 MNHEY, CDR2 SMNVEV (reference sequence). CDR3 length: 14 residues. The CDR3 loop reads CASSLLRVGETQYF. The CDR3 DNA sequence: TGTGCCAGCAGTTTATTGAGGGTAGGAGAGACCCAGTACTTC.

The chain employs TRBV5-1 and TRBJ2-1, with 11 bases aligning to TRBD2. CDR3 length equals 16 residues. Germline-derived CDR1 and CDR2 are SGHRS and YFSETQ. The V segment lost 1 base and the J segment 2 bases; nucleotides outside the gene matches: 2. The CDR3 here is CASSLTSGGTYNEQFF. The CDR3 coding sequence is TGCGCCAGCAGCTTGACTAGCGGGGGAACCTACAATGAGCAGTTCTTC. Complete variable domain (other parts from reference TRBV5-1 and TRBJ2-1): KAGVTQTPRYLIKTRGQQVTLSCSPISGHRSVSWYQQTPGQGLQFLFEYFSETQRNKGNFPGRFSGRQFSNSRSEMNVSTLELGDSALYLCASSLTSGGTYNEQFFGPGTRLTVL.

The gene calls are TRBV30 and TRBJ1-1; a possible D gene is TRBD1 (6 bases). The germline V gene has CDR1 GTSNPN and CDR2 SVGIG (reference sequence). The CDR3 contains 13 residues. The V end was cut by 4 bases, the J end by 1 base, with 10 bases between. The chain's CDR3 is CAWTGQQNTEAFF. The DNA for the CDR3 is TGTGCCTGGACTGGACAGCAGAACACTGAAGCTTTCTTT.